These T cell receptor beta chains were read from a single sample in a study of OX40 agonist ivuxolimab in advanced cancers. Only in-frame clones appear in the TCRdb table, and some are missing; sequencing was by immunoSEQ multiplex PCR. Of around 6,300 clones listed, around 78% were seen once; the top ten hold approximately 20%. This sample comprised CD4+ or CD8+ T cells sorted from blood, obtained in a trial of the OX40 agonist ivuxolimab. Receptors were obtained from an adult with an advanced solid tumor such as melanoma, head and neck, liver or kidney cancer. Each CDR3 is given with its conserved first and last residue. The order of the fields is V gene, D gene, J gene, clone size, CDR3 length, CDR3 DNA, CDR3 protein. The D gene is left open where the match is weak. A clone size is listed for some rows: how often the clone was seen (once, few, many), or a class if it is expanded.

v_call: TRBV19; d_call: -; j_call: TRBJ2-7; clone_size: -; cdr3_length: 14; cdr3_nt: TGTGCCAGTAGTATAGCCGGGACATCGGGCGAGCAGTACTTC; cdr3_aa: CASSIAGTSGEQYF
v_call: TRBV2; d_call: TRBD2; j_call: TRBJ2-7; clone_size: medium-sized; cdr3_length: 13; cdr3_nt: TGTGCCAGCAGAACACTAGCGTCCTACGAGCAGTACTTC; cdr3_aa: CASRTLASYEQYF
v_call: TRBV7-3; d_call: TRBD1; j_call: TRBJ1-1; clone_size: -; cdr3_length: 13; cdr3_nt: TGTGCCAGCAGCACCGACAGGGAGGGTGAAGCTTTCTTT; cdr3_aa: CASSTDREGEAFF
v_call: TRBV7-9; d_call: TRBD1; j_call: TRBJ1-1; clone_size: -; cdr3_length: 18; cdr3_nt: TGTGCCAGCAGCTTAGTAAACTTTGGGACAGGGAGAGATGGTGAAGCTTTCTTT; cdr3_aa: CASSLVNFGTGRDGEAFF
v_call: TRBV2; d_call: -; j_call: TRBJ2-3; clone_size: -; cdr3_length: 12; cdr3_nt: TGTGCCAGCAGTTACTCAACAGATACGCAGTATTTT; cdr3_aa: CASSYSTDTQYF
v_call: TRBV6-4; d_call: -; j_call: TRBJ2-1; clone_size: once; cdr3_length: 14; cdr3_nt: TGTGCCAGCAGTGAATCAGGCGACTACAATGAGCAGTTCTTC; cdr3_aa: CASSESGDYNEQFF
v_call: TRBV9; d_call: TRBD2; j_call: TRBJ2-3; clone_size: -; cdr3_length: 19; cdr3_nt: TGTGCCAGCAGCAGATCGGGACTAGCGGGGGGAAACCCCACAGATACGCAGTATTTT; cdr3_aa: CASSRSGLAGGNPTDTQYF
v_call: TRBV4-2; d_call: TRBD2; j_call: TRBJ2-7; clone_size: -; cdr3_length: 17; cdr3_nt: TGTGCCAGCAGCCAAGGCCCCGGGATGGCTAGCGGTTACGAGCAGTACTTC; cdr3_aa: CASSQGPGMASGYEQYF
v_call: TRBV6-5; d_call: -; j_call: TRBJ1-2; clone_size: -; cdr3_length: 11; cdr3_nt: TGTGCCAGCAGGGACGCCGTGAGCTACACCTTC; cdr3_aa: CASRDAVSYTF
v_call: TRBV4-2; d_call: TRBD1; j_call: TRBJ2-3; clone_size: -; cdr3_length: 17; cdr3_nt: TGTGCCAGCAGCGACCTCCTCGGGACAGCGACGATAGATACGCAGTATTTT; cdr3_aa: CASSDLLGTATIDTQYF
v_call: TRBV5-1; d_call: TRBD1; j_call: TRBJ2-7; clone_size: -; cdr3_length: 15; cdr3_nt: TGCGCCAGCAGCAGCTACGGGACAGGGGGGTACGAGCAGTACTTC; cdr3_aa: CASSSYGTGGYEQYF
v_call: TRBV27; d_call: -; j_call: TRBJ2-7; clone_size: -; cdr3_length: 14; cdr3_nt: TGTGCCAGCAGCCCCACCCGAGGGTTCAACGAGCAGTACTTC; cdr3_aa: CASSPTRGFNEQYF
v_call: TRBV6-1; d_call: -; j_call: TRBJ1-1; clone_size: few; cdr3_length: 14; cdr3_nt: TGTGCCAGCAGTTTGGGTCAGGGGCCCACTGAAGCTTTCTTT; cdr3_aa: CASSLGQGPTEAFF
v_call: TRBV6-6; d_call: -; j_call: TRBJ1-1; clone_size: -; cdr3_length: 12; cdr3_nt: TGTGCCAGCAGTTACGGGGGCCCTGAAGCTTTCTTT; cdr3_aa: CASSYGGPEAFF
v_call: TRBV4-2; d_call: TRBD2; j_call: TRBJ2-4; clone_size: -; cdr3_length: 15; cdr3_nt: TGTGCCAGCAGCCAAGAGGTGACTAGCGGGACCTCTCAGTACTTC; cdr3_aa: CASSQEVTSGTSQYF
v_call: TRBV6-4; d_call: -; j_call: TRBJ2-3; clone_size: -; cdr3_length: 15; cdr3_nt: TGTGCCAGCAGTGACTCCAAGGGGAGCACAGATACGCAGTATTTT; cdr3_aa: CASSDSKGSTDTQYF
v_call: TRBV19; d_call: -; j_call: TRBJ2-7; clone_size: -; cdr3_length: 14; cdr3_nt: TGTGCCAGTAGTATCGGGACTGAACCTTACGAGCAGTACTTC; cdr3_aa: CASSIGTEPYEQYF
v_call: TRBV19; d_call: -; j_call: TRBJ2-3; clone_size: few; cdr3_length: 14; cdr3_nt: TGTGCCAGTAGAGAGATGGGTCAGGGGTTTGCGCAGTATTTT; cdr3_aa: CASREMGQGFAQYF
v_call: TRBV27; d_call: -; j_call: TRBJ2-6; clone_size: once; cdr3_length: 19; cdr3_nt: TGTGCCAGCAGTTTAATAAGGGGGGCGTTAGGCTCTGGGGCCAACGTCCTGACTTTC; cdr3_aa: CASSLIRGALGSGANVLTF
v_call: TRBV10-3; d_call: TRBD1; j_call: TRBJ2-5; clone_size: -; cdr3_length: 17; cdr3_nt: TGTGCCATCAGTGAGTCTAGACAGGGGGTAACCGAAGAGACCCAGTACTTC; cdr3_aa: CAISESRQGVTEETQYF
v_call: TRBV11-3; d_call: TRBD2; j_call: TRBJ2-1; clone_size: -; cdr3_length: 17; cdr3_nt: TGTGCCAGCAGCTTCCCCCGGGAGGGGGGCAACTACAATGAGCAGTTCTTC; cdr3_aa: CASSFPREGGNYNEQFF
v_call: TRBV6-4; d_call: TRBD2; j_call: TRBJ2-2; clone_size: -; cdr3_length: 16; cdr3_nt: TGTGCCAGCAGTGACTGGGGAGGGTCGAACACCGGGGAGCTGTTTTTT; cdr3_aa: CASSDWGGSNTGELFF
v_call: TRBV5-4; d_call: TRBD2; j_call: TRBJ2-1; clone_size: -; cdr3_length: 19; cdr3_nt: TGTGCCAGCAGCGCCGGGACTAGCGCACCTTTTCGCTCCTACAATGAGCAGTTCTTC; cdr3_aa: CASSAGTSAPFRSYNEQFF
v_call: TRBV21-1; d_call: -; j_call: TRBJ2-3; clone_size: few; cdr3_length: 15; cdr3_nt: TGTGCCAGCAGCAAAGCGCGGCACCTCACAGATACGCAGTATTTT; cdr3_aa: CASSKARHLTDTQYF
v_call: TRBV10-2; d_call: -; j_call: TRBJ1-6; clone_size: -; cdr3_length: 15; cdr3_nt: TGCGCCAGCAGTGAGCGGAGACAGGTGGGCTCACCCCTCCACTTT; cdr3_aa: CASSERRQVGSPLHF
v_call: TRBV6-5; d_call: -; j_call: TRBJ1-5; clone_size: -; cdr3_length: 15; cdr3_nt: TGTGCCAGCAGTTCACAGGGTTTTAGCAATCAGCCCCAGCATTTT; cdr3_aa: CASSSQGFSNQPQHF
v_call: TRBV6-5; d_call: -; j_call: TRBJ2-3; clone_size: -; cdr3_length: 16; cdr3_nt: TGTGCCAGCAGTTACTCCTCCGGGGCGAGCACAGATACGCAGTATTTT; cdr3_aa: CASSYSSGASTDTQYF
v_call: TRBV30; d_call: TRBD2; j_call: TRBJ2-3; clone_size: -; cdr3_length: 16; cdr3_nt: TGTGCCTGGAGTGTATCCCCCGGGGGGGGGTCAGATACGCAGTATTTT; cdr3_aa: CAWSVSPGGGSDTQYF
v_call: TRBV19; d_call: -; j_call: TRBJ1-1; clone_size: few; cdr3_length: 13; cdr3_nt: TGTGCCAGTAGCGCTTTATTGAGCACTGAAGCTTTCTTT; cdr3_aa: CASSALLSTEAFF
v_call: TRBV6-1; d_call: -; j_call: TRBJ1-4; clone_size: -; cdr3_length: 15; cdr3_nt: TGTGCCAGCAGCGCTCTGCAGGGCGTTAATGAAAAACTGTTTTTT; cdr3_aa: CASSALQGVNEKLFF
v_call: TRBV13; d_call: -; j_call: TRBJ1-2; clone_size: -; cdr3_length: 13; cdr3_nt: TGTGCCAGCAGCAGCAGGGTCCGACGCGGCTACACCTTC; cdr3_aa: CASSSRVRRGYTF
v_call: TRBV6-5; d_call: TRBD2; j_call: TRBJ2-1; clone_size: -; cdr3_length: 16; cdr3_nt: TGTGCCAGCAGTTACCCTCTAGCGGGGGGCCTCAATGAGCAGTTCTTC; cdr3_aa: CASSYPLAGGLNEQFF
v_call: TRBV4-1; d_call: TRBD2; j_call: TRBJ2-2; clone_size: -; cdr3_length: 18; cdr3_nt: TGCGCCAGCAGCCACGCGACTAGCGGGGGCCACAAGGCCGGGGAGCTGTTTTTT; cdr3_aa: CASSHATSGGHKAGELFF
v_call: TRBV6-5; d_call: -; j_call: TRBJ1-6; clone_size: -; cdr3_length: 13; cdr3_nt: TGTGCCAGCAGTTACCCAGGGACTTCACCCCTCCACTTT; cdr3_aa: CASSYPGTSPLHF
v_call: TRBV4-3; d_call: -; j_call: TRBJ1-2; clone_size: -; cdr3_length: 13; cdr3_nt: TGCGCCAGCAGCCAAGAATCACACTATGGCTACACCTTC; cdr3_aa: CASSQESHYGYTF
v_call: TRBV5-5; d_call: TRBD1; j_call: TRBJ1-1; clone_size: -; cdr3_length: 14; cdr3_nt: TGTGCCAGCAGCTTATGGACAGGGGTCGGTGAAGCTTTCTTT; cdr3_aa: CASSLWTGVGEAFF
v_call: TRBV6-4; d_call: -; j_call: TRBJ2-3; clone_size: -; cdr3_length: 16; cdr3_nt: TGTGCCAGCAGCCTGACAGAGGGCGTCTTCACAGATACGCAGTATTTT; cdr3_aa: CASSLTEGVFTDTQYF
v_call: TRBV11-1; d_call: TRBD2; j_call: TRBJ2-1; clone_size: -; cdr3_length: 15; cdr3_nt: TGTGCCAGCAGCCCGGGGGGATACTCCTACAATGAGCAGTTCTTC; cdr3_aa: CASSPGGYSYNEQFF
v_call: TRBV11-2; d_call: -; j_call: TRBJ1-6; clone_size: -; cdr3_length: 17; cdr3_nt: TGTGCCAGCAGCTCCTCCTCCCCCGGGACCAGTAATTCACCCCTCCACTTT; cdr3_aa: CASSSSSPGTSNSPLHF
v_call: TRBV4-2; d_call: TRBD1; j_call: TRBJ1-2; clone_size: -; cdr3_length: 17; cdr3_nt: TGTGCCAGCAGCCAAGAGGAACCGGGACAGCGTATCGGTGGCTACACCTTC; cdr3_aa: CASSQEEPGQRIGGYTF
v_call: TRBV5-4; d_call: -; j_call: TRBJ2-1; clone_size: -; cdr3_length: 14; cdr3_nt: TGTGCCAGCAGCCCGGGACATTCCTACAATGAGCAGTTCTTC; cdr3_aa: CASSPGHSYNEQFF
v_call: TRBV4-3; d_call: -; j_call: TRBJ2-7; clone_size: once; cdr3_length: 12; cdr3_nt: TGCGCCAGCAGCCCCGGGGGTTACGAGCAGTACTTC; cdr3_aa: CASSPGGYEQYF
v_call: TRBV5-6; d_call: -; j_call: TRBJ1-4; clone_size: -; cdr3_length: 12; cdr3_nt: TGTGCCAGCAGCTTGAGCGATGAAAAACTGTTTTTT; cdr3_aa: CASSLSDEKLFF
v_call: TRBV27; d_call: -; j_call: TRBJ1-6; clone_size: large; cdr3_length: 14; cdr3_nt: TGTGCCAGCAGTTTCCCCCCTATTGGATCACCCCTCCACTTT; cdr3_aa: CASSFPPIGSPLHF
v_call: TRBV5-5; d_call: -; j_call: TRBJ1-1; clone_size: -; cdr3_length: 15; cdr3_nt: TGTGCCAGCAGCTTGGCCGCGGGTTTTAGCACTGAAGCTTTCTTT; cdr3_aa: CASSLAAGFSTEAFF
v_call: TRBV9; d_call: -; j_call: TRBJ2-2; clone_size: -; cdr3_length: 15; cdr3_nt: TGTGCCAGCAGCGTAGGCGGAGGGAACACCGGGGAGCTGTTTTTT; cdr3_aa: CASSVGGGNTGELFF
v_call: TRBV9; d_call: -; j_call: TRBJ2-5; clone_size: -; cdr3_length: 13; cdr3_nt: TGTGCCAGCAGCGTAGCGCGGGGAGAGACCCAGTACTTC; cdr3_aa: CASSVARGETQYF